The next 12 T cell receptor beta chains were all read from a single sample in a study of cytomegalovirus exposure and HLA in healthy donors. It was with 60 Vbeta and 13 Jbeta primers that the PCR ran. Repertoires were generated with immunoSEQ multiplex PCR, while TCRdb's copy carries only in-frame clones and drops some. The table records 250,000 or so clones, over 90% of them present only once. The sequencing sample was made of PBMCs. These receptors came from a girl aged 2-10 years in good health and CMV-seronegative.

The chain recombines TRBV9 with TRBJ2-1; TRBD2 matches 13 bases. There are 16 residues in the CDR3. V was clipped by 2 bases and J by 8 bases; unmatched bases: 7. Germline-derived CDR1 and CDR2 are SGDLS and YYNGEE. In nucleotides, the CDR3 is TGTGCCAGCAGCGTGGGGACTAGCGGGATGTTGGATGAGCAGTTCTTC. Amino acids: CASSVGTSGMLDEQFF.

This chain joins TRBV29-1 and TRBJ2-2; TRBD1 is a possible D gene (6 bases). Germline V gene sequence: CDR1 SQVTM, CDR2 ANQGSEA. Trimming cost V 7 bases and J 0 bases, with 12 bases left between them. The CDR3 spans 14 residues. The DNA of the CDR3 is TGCAGCGCCAAGGACAGAGCGAACACCGGGGAGCTGTTTTTT. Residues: CSAKDRANTGELFF.

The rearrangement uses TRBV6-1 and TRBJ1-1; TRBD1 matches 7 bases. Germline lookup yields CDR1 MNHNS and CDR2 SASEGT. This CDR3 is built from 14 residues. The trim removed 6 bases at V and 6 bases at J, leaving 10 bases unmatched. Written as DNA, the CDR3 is TGTGCCAGCAGCACGACAGGGAACGTCGCTGAAGCTTTCTTT. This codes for CASSTTGNVAEAFF.

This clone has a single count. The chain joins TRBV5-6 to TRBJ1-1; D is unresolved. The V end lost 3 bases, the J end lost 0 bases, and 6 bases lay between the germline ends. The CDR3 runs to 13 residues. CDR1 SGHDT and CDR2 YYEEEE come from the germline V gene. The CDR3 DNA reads TGTGCCAGCAGCTCCACACTGAACACTGAAGCTTTCTTT. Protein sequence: CASSSTLNTEAFF.

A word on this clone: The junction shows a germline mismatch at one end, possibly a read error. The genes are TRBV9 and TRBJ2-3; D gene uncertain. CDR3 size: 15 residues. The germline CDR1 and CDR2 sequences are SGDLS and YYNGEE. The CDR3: CVSSLFSSSTDTQYF. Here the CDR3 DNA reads TGTGTCAGCAGCCTCTTCTCTTCTAGCACAGATACGCAGTATTTT. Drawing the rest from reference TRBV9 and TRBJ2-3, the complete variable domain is DSGVTQTPKHLITATGQRVTLRCSPRSGDLSVYWYQQSLDQGLQFLIQYYNGEERAKGNILERFSAQQFPDLHSELNLSSLELGDSALYFCVSSLFSSSTDTQYFGPGTRLTVL.

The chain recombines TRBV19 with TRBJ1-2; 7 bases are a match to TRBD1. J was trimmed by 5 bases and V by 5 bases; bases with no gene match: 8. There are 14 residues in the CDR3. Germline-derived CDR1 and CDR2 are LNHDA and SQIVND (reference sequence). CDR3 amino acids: CASSPETGPYGYTF. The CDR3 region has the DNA TGTGCCAGTAGTCCCGAGACAGGGCCGTATGGCTACACCTTC. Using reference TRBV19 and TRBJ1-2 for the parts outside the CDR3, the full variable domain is DGGITQSPKYLFRKEGQNVTLSCEQNLNHDAMYWYRQDPGQGLRLIYYSQIVNDFQKGDIAEGYSVSREKKESFPLTVTSAQKNPTAFYLCASSPETGPYGYTFGSGTRLTVV.

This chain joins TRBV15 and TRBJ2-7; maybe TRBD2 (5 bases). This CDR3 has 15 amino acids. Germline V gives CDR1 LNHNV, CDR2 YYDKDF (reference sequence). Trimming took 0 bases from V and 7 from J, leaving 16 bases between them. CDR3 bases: TGTGCCACCAGCAGAGATGCTGCGGCAACGGGAGAGCAGTACTTC. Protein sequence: CATSRDAAATGEQYF.

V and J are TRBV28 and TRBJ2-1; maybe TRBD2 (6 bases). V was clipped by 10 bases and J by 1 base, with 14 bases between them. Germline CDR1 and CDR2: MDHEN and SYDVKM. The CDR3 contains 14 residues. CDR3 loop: CATQSGGSYNEQFF. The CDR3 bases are TGTGCCACCCAATCCGGGGGTTCCTACAATGAGCAGTTCTTC.

The CDR3 DNA sequence: TGTGCCAGCAGCGTAGATGCTAGCGGGGGTCTTAAAGAGACCCAGTACTTC. Its translation: CASSVDASGGLKETQYF. The chain links TRBV9 to TRBJ2-5; 10 nucleotides line up with TRBD2. With V trimmed by 0 bases and J by 3 bases, 8 bases remained unmatched. CDR3 size: 17 residues. Germline V gene lookup returns CDR1 SGDLS and CDR2 YYNGEE.

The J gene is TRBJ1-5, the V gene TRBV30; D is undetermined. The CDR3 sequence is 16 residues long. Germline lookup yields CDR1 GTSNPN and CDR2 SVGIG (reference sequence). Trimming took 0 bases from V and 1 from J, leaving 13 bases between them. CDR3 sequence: CAWSVWQVKSNQPQHF. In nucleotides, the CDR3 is TGTGCCTGGAGTGTGTGGCAGGTTAAAAGCAATCAGCCCCAGCATTTT.

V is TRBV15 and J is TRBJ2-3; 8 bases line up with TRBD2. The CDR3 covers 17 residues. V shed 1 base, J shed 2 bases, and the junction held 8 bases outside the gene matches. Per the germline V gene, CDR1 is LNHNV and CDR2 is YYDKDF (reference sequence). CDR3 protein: CATSRASGGRNTDTQYF. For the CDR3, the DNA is TGTGCCACCAGCAGAGCCTCGGGGGGGCGGAACACAGATACGCAGTATTTT.

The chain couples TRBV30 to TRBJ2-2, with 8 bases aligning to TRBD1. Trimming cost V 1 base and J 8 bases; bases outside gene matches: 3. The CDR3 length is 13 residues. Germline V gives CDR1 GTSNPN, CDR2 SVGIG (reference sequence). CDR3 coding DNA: TGTGCCTGGAGTGACAGGGGGAGTGGGGAGCTGTTTTTT. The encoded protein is CAWSDRGSGELFF.